These 7 T cell receptor beta chains originate from one sample sequenced in a study of T cell responses to AZD1222 COVID-19 vaccine (dated by TCRdb to about 2021). The sample's time point label, decoded: baseline before first vaccination. Libraries were made using the immunoSEQ multiplex PCR assay. The source is immuneACCESS, and TCRdb retained only in-frame sequences with V and J called. Part of the clones is not carried over; for the studies checked, unresolved V genes explain less than half of this, and the remainder is unexplained. A total of around 100,000 clones appear in this sample, around 90% of them only once. The ten most abundant clones make up more than 20% of the sample. Sequenced material: peripheral blood, taken on day 0 of AZD1222 vaccination. The receptors shown here come from an adult in good health.

The chain has TRBV7-9 and TRBJ2-3; the match to TRBD2 covers 12 bases. V shed 5 bases, J shed 3 bases, and the junction held 6 bases outside the gene matches. This CDR3 is built from 16 residues. Germline V gene data show CDR1 as SEHNR and CDR2 as FQNEAQ (reference sequence). CDR3 nucleotide sequence: TGTGCCAGCAGCGTCTCGCTAGCGGGGGGGACAGATACGCAGTATTTT. Protein sequence: CASSVSLAGGTDTQYF.

The V call is TRBV11-1, the J call TRBJ2-5, with a possible D match to TRBD2 (5 bases). The V end lost 1 base, the J end lost 4 bases, and 10 bases lay between the germline ends. Looked up from germline, CDR1 is SGHAT and CDR2 is FQDESV (reference sequence). This CDR3 has 14 residues. DNA for the CDR3: TGTGCCAGCAGCTTAGATTTAGGAGGAGAGACCCAGTACTTC. Its translation: CASSLDLGGETQYF.

With respect to this clone: One end of the junction fails to match germline, which may point to a read error. This chain links TRBV10-3 with TRBJ2-1; TRBD2 matches 12 bases. The CDR3 extends over 13 amino acids. Germline CDR1 is ENHRY and CDR2 is SYGVKD. CDR3 DNA: TGTGCCATCAGGACCCCTAGCGGGGGGGAGCTGTTCTTC. It is translated as CAIRTPSGGELFF.

The gene calls are TRBV6-5 and TRBJ2-7, with unresolved D. The CDR3 has 12 amino acids. The germline V and J ends were trimmed by 6 bases and 6 bases, with 12 bases remaining between them. CDR1 MNHEY and CDR2 SVGAGI come from the germline V gene. For the CDR3, the DNA is TGTGCCAGCAGAGGACCTACCGCCGAGCAGTACTTC. Encoded protein: CASRGPTAEQYF.

The CDR3 nucleotides are TGCAGTGCTAGTTTCAGCCTGGGGCCCCAGCATTTT. It translates to CSASFSLGPQHF. The chain recombines TRBV20-1 with TRBJ1-5; D unresolved. V was pared by 3 bases and J by 9 bases, with 12 bases between. The germline V gene has CDR1 DFQATT and CDR2 SNEGSKA (reference sequence). This CDR3 has 12 amino acids.

In this sample, this clone turned up once. The CDR3 region is CAISEPRTSGNIQYF. CDR3 DNA: TGTGCCATCAGTGAGCCCCGGACTAGCGGGAACATTCAGTACTTC. V gene TRBV10-3 combines with J gene TRBJ2-4, with 11 bases matching TRBD2. The V gene's germline CDR1 is ENHRY and CDR2 SYGVKD. The ends lost 2 bases at V and 7 bases at J; junction bases unmatched: 4. This CDR3 is built from 15 residues.

The chain carries TRBV7-6 and TRBJ2-5, with TRBD1 identical over 9 bases. J was trimmed by 5 bases and V by 3 bases; bases with no gene match: 4. The CDR3 spans 14 residues. CDR1 and CDR2 (germline): SGHVS, FNYEAQ. CDR3 protein: CASSFGQGRETQYF. For the CDR3, the DNA is TGTGCCAGCAGCTTCGGACAGGGGAGGGAGACCCAGTACTTC.